The 22 T cell receptor beta chains below were found in one sample sequenced in a study of blood T cell repertoires in COVID-19. Sequenced by immunoSEQ multiplex PCR; TCRdb stores in-frame clones only, minus some. The sample yields 150,000 to 200,000 clones, about 83% seen once. Specimen: peripheral blood. These receptors were collected from a person aged 70 to 85 with COVID-19, enrolled during active disease.

The V call is TRBV6-1, the J call TRBJ2-7; D remains ambiguous. The ends were cut back, 1 base at V and 4 bases at J, with 5 bases in the middle. This CDR3 region has 12 residues. Per the germline V gene, CDR1 is MNHNS and CDR2 is SASEGT. In DNA form, the CDR3 reads TGTGCCAGCAGTGAAGTCGGGTACGAGCAGTACTTC. Its translation is CASSEVGYEQYF.

This clone showed up just once. V gene TRBV9 combines with J gene TRBJ2-2; no reliable D call. Germline-derived CDR1 and CDR2 are SGDLS and YYNGEE. There are 14 residues in the CDR3. Deletions cut 3 bases from V and 5 bases from J, with 11 bases between. CDR3 amino acids: CASSASLGTGELFF. The DNA for the CDR3 is TGTGCCAGCAGCGCAAGCCTCGGGACCGGGGAGCTGTTTTTT.

The rearrangement joins TRBV19 to TRBJ2-2; the match to TRBD1 covers 10 bases. Germline V CDR1 and CDR2: LNHDA, SQIVND (reference sequence). J gave up 3 bases and V 4 bases, and 5 bases lay outside the gene matches. The CDR3 runs to 16 residues. The CDR3 region has the DNA TGTGCCAGTAGTACCGACAGGGGGCCTGACACCGGGGAGCTGTTTTTT. This encodes CASSTDRGPDTGELFF.

V and J are TRBV6-2 or TRBV6-3 and TRBJ1-1, with D possibly being TRBD1 (6 bases). Germline loops: CDR1 MNHEY, CDR2 SVGEGT. V was pared by 2 bases and J by 5 bases, with 12 bases between. The CDR3 contains 14 residues. The CDR3 protein is CASSYGTGTTEAFF. The CDR3 DNA sequence: TGTGCCAGCAGTTACGGCACAGGGACGACTGAAGCTTTCTTT.

DNA for the CDR3: TGTGCCAGTAGTATGGACAGGGTGGGTACTGAAGCTTTCTTT. Protein product: CASSMDRVGTEAFF. The rearrangement links TRBV19 to TRBJ1-1; the match to TRBD1 covers 8 bases. This CDR3 region has 14 residues. Germline CDR1 is LNHDA and CDR2 is SQIVND (reference sequence). Germline trimming cut 3 bases from V and 5 bases from J; bases unmatched to any gene: 5.

This clone was detected only a few times. CDR3 in amino acids: CAISGQGQRGYYTF. CDR3 nucleotides: TGTGCCATCAGTGGTCAGGGCCAGAGGGGGTACTACACCTTC. The V gene is TRBV10-3, the J gene TRBJ1-2; D perhaps matches TRBD1 (6 bases). Deletions cut 4 bases from V and 10 bases from J, with 19 bases between. This CDR3 contains 14 residues. Germline assignment: CDR1 ENHRY and CDR2 SYGVKD.

The V call is TRBV30, the J call TRBJ2-1, with 11 bases identical to TRBD2. This CDR3 is built from 20 residues. The trim removed 4 bases at V and 4 bases at J, leaving 21 bases unmatched. In germline, CDR1 is GTSNPN, CDR2 SVGIG (reference sequence). The CDR3 reads CAWTATFEFSGRAYYNEQFF. CDR3 nucleotide sequence: TGTGCCTGGACAGCGACCTTTGAATTTAGCGGGAGGGCCTATTACAATGAGCAGTTCTTC.

J is TRBJ2-1 and V is TRBV5-8; D uncertain. CDR1 is SGHTS, CDR2 YDEGEE, per germline. V was trimmed by 3 bases and J by 0 bases, leaving 10 bases between them. The CDR3 is 15 amino acids. The CDR3 DNA sequence: TGTGCCAGCAGCTCCAGAAGAAGCTCCTACAATGAGCAGTTCTTC. It specifies CASSSRRSSYNEQFF.

The chain couples TRBV5-6 to TRBJ1-2; possibly TRBD1 for D (5 bases). CDR1 is SGHDT and CDR2 is YYEEEE in the germline V gene. Trimming removed 7 bases from V and 4 bases from J, with 23 bases in between. The CDR3 is made up of 16 amino acids. For the CDR3, the DNA is TGTGCCAGCTATGAGAATTATAGGGGTCTCCCCTATGGCTACACCTTC. Translation gives CASYENYRGLPYGYTF. Supplemented by reference TRBV5-6 and TRBJ1-2, the full variable domain reads DAGVTQSPTHLIKTRGQQVTLRCSPKSGHDTVSWYQQALGQGPQFIFQYYEEEERQRGNFPDRFSGHQFPNYSSELNVNALLLGDSALYLCASYENYRGLPYGYTFGSGTRLTVV.

This clone was detected once. This chain connects TRBV11-3 to TRBJ2-1; TRBD2 aligns across 13 bases. Germline V gives CDR1 SGHNT, CDR2 YENEEA. V trimming: 4 bases; J trimming: 7 bases; junction bases outside the gene matches: 7. This CDR3 is 16 amino acids long. CDR3 loop: CASSSTSGGAGNEQFF. In DNA, the CDR3 is TGTGCCAGCAGCTCTACTAGCGGGGGGGCCGGTAATGAGCAGTTCTTC.

The gene calls are TRBV5-1 and TRBJ1-2, with TRBD1 matching over 10 bases. Germline-derived CDR1 and CDR2 are SGHRS and YFSETQ. V shed 0 bases, J shed 7 bases, and the junction held 9 bases outside the gene matches. The CDR3 contains 16 residues. CDR3 sequence (DNA): TGCGCCAGCAGCTTGGCCCCGACAGGGGGCAAGGTTGGCTACACCTTC. Its protein is CASSLAPTGGKVGYTF.

This rearrangement joins TRBV5-1 to TRBJ2-3, with 11 bases fitting TRBD1. J lost 7 bases, V lost 4 bases, and 8 bases had no gene match. Per the germline V gene, CDR1 is SGHRS and CDR2 is YFSETQ. The CDR3 loop spans 15 amino acids. In DNA, the CDR3 is TGCGCCAGCAGCGCTGGGACAGGGGGTGTGAATACGCAGTATTTT. It specifies CASSAGTGGVNTQYF.

The rearrangement uses TRBV7-2 and TRBJ2-5, with 9 bases aligning to TRBD1. The V segment lost 5 bases and the J segment 2 bases; nucleotides outside the gene matches: 6. This CDR3 comprises 15 residues. Germline CDR1 reads SGHTA; CDR2 reads FQGNSA. The CDR3 is CASSALQGAQETQYF. Written as DNA, the CDR3 is TGTGCCAGCAGCGCTCTACAGGGGGCACAAGAGACCCAGTACTTC.

The chain has TRBV5-1 and TRBJ2-1; D possibly corresponds to TRBD1 (5 bases). Trimming removed 6 bases from V and 1 base from J, with 17 bases in between. The length of the CDR3 is 16 residues. CDR1 and CDR2 from the germline V gene are SGHRS and YFSETQ. CDR3 region: CASTPNAGWSYNEQFF. The CDR3 bases are TGCGCCAGCACCCCGAACGCAGGGTGGTCCTACAATGAGCAGTTCTTC.

The rearrangement uses TRBV6-5 and TRBJ1-5; D is ambiguous. The CDR3 spans 13 residues. V gave up 10 bases and J gave up 4 bases, with 14 bases separating them. Per germline, CDR1 MNHEY and CDR2 SVGAGI. The DNA for the CDR3 is TGTGCCATCGCGGGAAGGGTTAATCAGCCCCAGCATTTT. This gives the protein CAIAGRVNQPQHF.

This rearrangement joins TRBV6-1 to TRBJ2-7, with TRBD1 matching 8 bases. The CDR3 is 16 residues long. Trimming took 4 bases from V and 2 from J; bases not matched to a gene: 10. Germline CDR1 MNHNS, CDR2 SASEGT. CDR3: CASSVKQGAHPYEQYF. CDR3 DNA sequence: TGTGCCAGCAGTGTTAAGCAGGGGGCGCATCCCTACGAGCAGTACTTC.

The rearrangement joins TRBV2 to TRBJ1-3; maybe TRBD1 (6 bases). Germline CDR1 and CDR2: SNHLY and FYNNEI. V was clipped by 6 bases and J by 0 bases, with 6 bases between them. There are 13 residues in the CDR3. The CDR3 spells CASRGGSGNTIYF. The CDR3 coding sequence is TGTGCCAGCAGAGGGGGCTCTGGAAACACCATATATTTT.

The chain has TRBV14 and TRBJ1-6; D uncertain. V lost 3 bases to trimming and J lost 11 bases, with 14 bases between them. This CDR3 is built from 14 residues. The V gene's germline CDR1 is SGHDN and CDR2 FVKESK. In DNA, the CDR3 is TGTGCCAGCAGCCATCGGGGAACCCAGGCACCCCTCCACTTT. It yields the protein CASSHRGTQAPLHF.

The gene calls are TRBV24-1 and TRBJ1-5, with TRBD1 identical over 12 bases. Germline CDR1 is KGHDR and CDR2 is SFDVKD. CDR3 length equals 19 residues. Trimming cost V 4 bases and J 1 base; bases outside gene matches: 10. CDR3 residues: CATSDPEGQGARSNQPQHF. The CDR3 coding sequence is TGTGCCACCAGTGACCCAGAGGGACAGGGGGCTAGGAGCAATCAGCCCCAGCATTTT.

The rearrangement links TRBV5-1 to TRBJ2-7, with 10 bases matching TRBD1. This CDR3 has 14 residues. The junction had 3 bases not matched to a gene; V was cut back by 0 bases and J by 6 bases. Germline V gives CDR1 SGHRS, CDR2 YFSETQ. The CDR3 DNA reads TGCGCCAGCAGCTTGGGACAGGGGGCCTCCGAGCAGTACTTC. It translates to CASSLGQGASEQYF.

The V call is TRBV4-1, the J call TRBJ1-3; D gene ambiguous. V dropped 1 base and J dropped 0 bases, with 10 bases sitting between them. CDR3 length: 16 residues. CDR1 MGHRA and CDR2 YSYEKL come from the germline V gene. The CDR3 DNA sequence: TGCGCCAGCAGCCAAGGGTTAGGAGACTCTGGAAACACCATATATTTT. Translated, it gives CASSQGLGDSGNTIYF.

This clone was recorded only once. The chain combines TRBV18 with TRBJ2-5; D might be TRBD2 (5 bases). This CDR3 comprises 15 residues. V gave up 1 base and J gave up 5 bases, with 14 bases separating them. Germline V gene sequence: CDR1 KGHSH, CDR2 LQKENI. CDR3 amino acids: CASSPLGRGGETQYF. For the CDR3, the DNA is TGTGCCAGCTCACCACTCGGTCGGGGTGGTGAGACCCAGTACTTC.